This TCR beta chain was identified during a study of cytomegalovirus exposure and HLA in healthy donors. The CDR3 sequence is 17 residues long. CDR1 and CDR2 (germline): SGHDT, YYEEEE. Trimming removed 1 base from V and 5 bases from J; junction bases left unmatched: 11. This PCR relied on a set of 60 Vbeta primers and 13 Jbeta primers. Some clones are missing from TCRdb's copy, which holds only in-frame ones; the method was immunoSEQ multiplex PCR. Of more than 150,000 clones listed, 60% to 85% were seen once; the top ten hold about 1.5%. This sequence was found in a man between 18 and 29 years old in good health and CMV-seronegative. V usage is TRBV5-6 and J usage is TRBJ1-2, with TRBD1 matching over 10 bases. The specimen was PBMCs. CDR3 sequence (DNA): TGTGCCAGCAGCTTGACCGACAGGGGGCGCCTACGGTATGGCTACACCTTC. Translation gives CASSLTDRGRLRYGYTF.